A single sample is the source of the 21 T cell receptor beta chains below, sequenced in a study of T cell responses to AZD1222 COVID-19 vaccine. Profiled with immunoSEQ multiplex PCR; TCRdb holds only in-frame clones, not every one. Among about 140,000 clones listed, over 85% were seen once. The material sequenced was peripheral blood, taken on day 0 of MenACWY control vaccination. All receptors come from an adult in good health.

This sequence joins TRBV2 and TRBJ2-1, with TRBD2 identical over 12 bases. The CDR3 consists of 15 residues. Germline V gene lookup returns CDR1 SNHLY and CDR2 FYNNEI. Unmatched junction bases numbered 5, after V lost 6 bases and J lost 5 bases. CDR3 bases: TGTGCCAGCAGCCCGAGACTAGCGGGAGACAATGAGCAGTTCTTC. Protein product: CASSPRLAGDNEQFF.

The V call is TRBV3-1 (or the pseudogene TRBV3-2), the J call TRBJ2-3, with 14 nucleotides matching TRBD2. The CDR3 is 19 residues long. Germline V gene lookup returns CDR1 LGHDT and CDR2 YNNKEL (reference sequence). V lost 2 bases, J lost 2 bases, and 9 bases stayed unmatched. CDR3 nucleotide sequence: TGTGCCAGCAGCCAATCCTCCGGGACTAGCGGGAGATACACAGATACGCAGTATTTT. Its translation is CASSQSSGTSGRYTDTQYF.

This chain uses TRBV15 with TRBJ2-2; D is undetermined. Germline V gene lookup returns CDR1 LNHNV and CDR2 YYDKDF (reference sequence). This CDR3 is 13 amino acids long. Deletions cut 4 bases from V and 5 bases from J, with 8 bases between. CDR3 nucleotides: TGTGCCACCAGCATCATCAGTACCGGGGAGCTGTTTTTT. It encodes CATSIISTGELFF.

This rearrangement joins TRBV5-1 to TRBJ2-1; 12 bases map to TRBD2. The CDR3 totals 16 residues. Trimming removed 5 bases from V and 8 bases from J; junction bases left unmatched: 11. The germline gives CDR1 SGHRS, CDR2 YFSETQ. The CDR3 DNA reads TGCGCCAGCAGACAAGATCCTAGCGGGGGGGCCGATGAGCAGTTCTTC. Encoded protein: CASRQDPSGGADEQFF.

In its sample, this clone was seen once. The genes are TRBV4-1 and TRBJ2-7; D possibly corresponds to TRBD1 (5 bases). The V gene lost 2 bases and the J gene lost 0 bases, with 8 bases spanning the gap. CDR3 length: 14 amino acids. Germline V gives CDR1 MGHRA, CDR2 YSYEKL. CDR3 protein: CASSQTGSSYEQYF. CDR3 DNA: TGCGCCAGCAGCCAAACAGGAAGCTCCTACGAGCAGTACTTC.

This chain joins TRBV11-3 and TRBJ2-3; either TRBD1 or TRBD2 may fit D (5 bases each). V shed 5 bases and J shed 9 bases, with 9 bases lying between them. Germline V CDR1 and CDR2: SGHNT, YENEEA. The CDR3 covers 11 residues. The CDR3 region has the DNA TGTGCCAGCAGCGAGGGGCTCACGCAGTATTTT. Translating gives CASSEGLTQYF.

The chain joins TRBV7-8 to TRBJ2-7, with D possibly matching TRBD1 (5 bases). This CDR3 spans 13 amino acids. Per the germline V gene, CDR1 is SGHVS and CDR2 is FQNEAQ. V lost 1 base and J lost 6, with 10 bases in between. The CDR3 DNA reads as TGTGCCAGCAGCTTAGAGGCCCAGGGCGAGCAGTACTTC. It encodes CASSLEAQGEQYF.

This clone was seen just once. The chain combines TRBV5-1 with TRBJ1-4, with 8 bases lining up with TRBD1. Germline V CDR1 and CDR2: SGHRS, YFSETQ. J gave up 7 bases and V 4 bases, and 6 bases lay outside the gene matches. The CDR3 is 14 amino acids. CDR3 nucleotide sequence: TGCGCCAGCAGCGGGGGACAGGCGGGTGAAAAACTGTTTTTT. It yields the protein CASSGGQAGEKLFF.

The CDR3 here is CASSLDKNYGYTF. In DNA form, the CDR3 reads TGTGCCAGCAGTTTAGACAAGAACTATGGCTACACCTTC. This chain connects TRBV28 to TRBJ1-2, with D unclear. Germline V gene data show CDR1 as MDHEN and CDR2 as SYDVKM. The CDR3 consists of 13 residues. V was clipped by 2 bases and J by 2 bases, with 6 bases between them.

CDR3 sequence (DNA): TGCAGTGCTAGTCCCCCCCTAGCGGGACGAAACTACGAGCAGTACTTC. This encodes CSASPPLAGRNYEQYF. The chain joins TRBV20-1 to TRBJ2-7, with 9 bases that match TRBD2. Per the germline V gene, CDR1 is DFQATT and CDR2 is SNEGSKA (reference sequence). There are 16 residues in the CDR3. V shed 3 bases, J shed 3 bases, and the junction held 12 bases outside the gene matches.

The CDR3 sequence is CAISDLGLADTQYF. The DNA of the CDR3 is TGTGCCATCAGTGATTTGGGACTAGCGGACACGCAGTATTTT. The gene calls are TRBV10-3 and TRBJ2-3, with TRBD2 identical over 11 bases. The CDR3 is 14 residues long. The V and J ends lost 3 bases and 9 bases, in that order; junction bases with no gene match: 5. From germline, CDR1 is ENHRY and CDR2 SYGVKD.

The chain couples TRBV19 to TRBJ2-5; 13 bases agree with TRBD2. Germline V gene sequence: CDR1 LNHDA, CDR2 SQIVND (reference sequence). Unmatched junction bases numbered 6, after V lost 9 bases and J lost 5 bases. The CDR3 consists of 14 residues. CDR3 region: CASQGLAGSETQYF. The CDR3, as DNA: TGTGCCAGCCAGGGACTAGCGGGGTCCGAGACCCAGTACTTC.

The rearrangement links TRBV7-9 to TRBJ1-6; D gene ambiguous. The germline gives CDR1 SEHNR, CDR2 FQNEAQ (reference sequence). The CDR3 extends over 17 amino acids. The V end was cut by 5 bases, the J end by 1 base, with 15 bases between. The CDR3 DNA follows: TGTGCCAGCAGCCACCCCGATGGAGGGTCCTATAATTCACCCCTCCACTTT. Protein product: CASSHPDGGSYNSPLHF.

For the CDR3, the DNA is TGTGCCAGTAGCAATAGACTAGCGGGTAGCACAGATACGCAGTATTTT. Translating it yields CASSNRLAGSTDTQYF. The chain has TRBV19 and TRBJ2-3; 10 bases are shared with TRBD2. This CDR3 spans 16 amino acids. CDR1 and CDR2 (germline): LNHDA, SQIVND (reference sequence). The V gene end was trimmed by 6 bases and the J gene end by 0 bases; junction bases not matched to a gene: 6. Full variable domain (remainder filled in from reference TRBV19 and TRBJ2-3): DGGITQSPKYLFRKEGQNVTLSCEQNLNHDAMYWYRQDPGQGLRLIYYSQIVNDFQKGDIAEGYSVSREKKESFPLTVTSAQKNPTAFYLCASSNRLAGSTDTQYFGPGTRLTVL.

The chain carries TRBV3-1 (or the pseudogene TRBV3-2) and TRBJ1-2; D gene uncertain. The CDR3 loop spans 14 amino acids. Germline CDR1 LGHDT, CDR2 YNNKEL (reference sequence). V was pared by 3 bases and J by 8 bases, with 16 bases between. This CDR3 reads CASSHDQVVDGYTF. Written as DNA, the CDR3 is TGTGCCAGCAGCCATGACCAGGTTGTGGACGGCTACACCTTC.

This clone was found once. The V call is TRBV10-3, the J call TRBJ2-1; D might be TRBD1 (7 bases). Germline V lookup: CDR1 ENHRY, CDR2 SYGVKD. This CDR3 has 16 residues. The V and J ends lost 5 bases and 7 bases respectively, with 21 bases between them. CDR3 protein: CAISNRSGGNSNEQFF. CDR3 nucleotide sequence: TGTGCCATCAGTAATAGATCAGGGGGGAATTCGAATGAGCAGTTCTTC.

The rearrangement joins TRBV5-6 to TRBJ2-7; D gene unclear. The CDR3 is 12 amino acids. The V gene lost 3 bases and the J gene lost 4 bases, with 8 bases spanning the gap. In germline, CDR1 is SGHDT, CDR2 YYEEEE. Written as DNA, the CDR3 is TGTGCCAGCAGCTCGAACCTTTACGAGCAGTACTTC. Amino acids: CASSSNLYEQYF.

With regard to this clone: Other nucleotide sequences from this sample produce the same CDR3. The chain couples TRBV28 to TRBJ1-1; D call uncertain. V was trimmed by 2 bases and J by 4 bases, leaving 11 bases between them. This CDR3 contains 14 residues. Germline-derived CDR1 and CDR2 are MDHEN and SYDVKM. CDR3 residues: CASSLRGLGTEAFF. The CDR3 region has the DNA TGTGCCAGCAGTTTACGGGGTTTGGGCACTGAAGCTTTCTTT.

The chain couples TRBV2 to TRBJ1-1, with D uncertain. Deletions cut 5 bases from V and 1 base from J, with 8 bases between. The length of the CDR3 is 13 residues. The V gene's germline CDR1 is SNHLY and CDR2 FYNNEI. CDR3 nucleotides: TGTGCCAGCAGTCCCGAGACGAACACTGAAGCTTTCTTT. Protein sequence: CASSPETNTEAFF.

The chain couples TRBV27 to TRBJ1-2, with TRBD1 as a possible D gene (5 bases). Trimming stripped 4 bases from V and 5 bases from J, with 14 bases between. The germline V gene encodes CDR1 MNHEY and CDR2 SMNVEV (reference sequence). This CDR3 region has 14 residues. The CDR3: CASSSAGREYGYTF. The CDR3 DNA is TGTGCCAGCAGTTCGGCAGGGAGGGAGTATGGCTACACCTTC.

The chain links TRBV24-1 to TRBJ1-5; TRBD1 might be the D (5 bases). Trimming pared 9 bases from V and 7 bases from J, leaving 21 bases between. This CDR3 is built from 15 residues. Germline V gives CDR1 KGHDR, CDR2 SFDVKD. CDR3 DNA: TGTGCCACCGCGAGGGGACGGGATCTTTTACAGCCCCAGCATTTT. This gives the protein CATARGRDLLQPQHF.